These 32 T cell receptor beta chains share one sample of origin, sequenced in a study of CD8+ T cells in alopecia areata (dated by TCRdb to 2017 to 2018). The sample's treatment or condition label is to be understood as: oral pan-JAK inhibitor, 5-10 mg twice daily. Libraries were constructed by the immunoSEQ multiplex PCR assay. RNA was extracted from all samples and reverse transcribed into cDNA, which served as template for TCR sequencing. TCRdb took this table from immuneACCESS and kept in-frame rearrangements with V and J called. Such tables lack part of the clones; where checked against another copy, unresolved V genes explain under half of the gap, and the rest is unexplained. The sample table records a few hundred thousand clones; 35% to 40% of these occur just once. Jointly, the top ten make up 0.48% of the sample. Material: CD4+ T cells sorted from blood, obtained at approximately week 30, from a patient treated with tofacitinib. The receptors were sampled from a human donor with alopecia areata.

The rearrangement links TRBV4-3 to TRBJ1-5; no firm D call. Germline V gene sequence: CDR1 LGHNA, CDR2 YSLEER. Trimming shortened V by 0 bases and J by 9 bases, and 15 bases separated the two germline ends. This CDR3 has 15 residues. CDR3 sequence reads: CASSQDPGGLRPQHF. In nucleotides, the CDR3 is TGCGCCAGCAGCCAAGATCCCGGCGGTCTGAGGCCCCAGCATTTT.

The rearrangement uses TRBV19 and TRBJ2-2, with D hard to call. CDR1 is LNHDA and CDR2 is SQIVND in the germline V gene (reference sequence). V shed 7 bases and J shed 6 bases, with 6 bases lying between them. This CDR3 spans 11 amino acids. CDR3 DNA sequence: TGTGCCAGTACTTCCGCCGGGGAGCTGTTTTTT. Encoded protein: CASTSAGELFF.

The chain joins TRBV19 to TRBJ1-6; TRBD1 agrees at 9 bases. Germline V gene data show CDR1 as LNHDA and CDR2 as SQIVND (reference sequence). This CDR3 spans 15 amino acids. Germline trimming cut 7 bases from V and 8 bases from J; bases unmatched to any gene: 9. The CDR3 DNA reads TGTGCCAGTACCCGCGACCGGACAGGGGATTCACCCCTCCACTTT. Its translation: CASTRDRTGDSPLHF.

As regards this clone: One junction end does not reproduce the germline sequence, and a read error may be involved. The gene calls are TRBV7-7 and TRBJ2-3, with 10 bases fitting TRBD1. The germline V gene encodes CDR1 SSHAT and CDR2 FNYEAQ (reference sequence). This CDR3 comprises 15 residues. CDR3 residues: CASSANLDRGDTQYF. The CDR3 DNA is TGTGCTAGCAGCGCTAATCTGGACAGGGGGGATACGCAGTATTTT.

The V gene is TRBV4-1, the J gene TRBJ1-5; no firm D call. V lost 1 base and J lost 4, with 8 bases in between. CDR1 and CDR2 (germline): MGHRA, YSYEKL. This CDR3 contains 14 residues. Here the CDR3 DNA reads TGCGCCAGCAGCCAAGGAAGTGGGAATCAGCCCCAGCATTTT. It translates to CASSQGSGNQPQHF.

The chain links TRBV5-1 to TRBJ2-7, with D possibly being TRBD1 or TRBD2 (5 bases each). Per germline, CDR1 SGHRS and CDR2 YFSETQ. The CDR3 extends over 14 amino acids. Trimming left V 4 bases short and J 2 bases short, with 13 bases between. The CDR3 spells CASSPGKGTYEQYF. Written as DNA, the CDR3 is TGCGCCAGCAGCCCGGGGAAGGGGACCTACGAGCAGTACTTC.

This clone was picked up a small number of times. Germline is not matched at one junction end, which may reflect a read error. V and J are TRBV19 and TRBJ2-3, with a possible D match to TRBD2 (5 bases). Germline assignment: CDR1 LNHDA and CDR2 SQIVND (reference sequence). The CDR3 spans 13 residues. The CDR3 region is CASRVPSTDAQYF. CDR3 sequence (DNA): TGTGCCAGTAGAGTCCCTAGCACAGATGCGCAGTATTTT.

V and J are TRBV19 and TRBJ1-5, with 7 bases fitting TRBD1. This CDR3 has 14 residues. CDR1 and CDR2 (germline): LNHDA, SQIVND (reference sequence). Unmatched junction bases numbered 5, after V lost 6 bases and J lost 3 bases. The DNA of the CDR3 is TGTGCCAGTAGGAACAGGGGTTCCAATCAGCCCCAGCATTTT. Translating gives CASRNRGSNQPQHF.

This clone occurred a few times. The V and J genes are TRBV2 and TRBJ2-1, with D possibly being TRBD2 (6 bases). Trimming took 3 bases from V and 2 from J, leaving 11 bases between them. This CDR3 spans 15 amino acids. Germline V gene sequence: CDR1 SNHLY, CDR2 FYNNEI. The CDR3 region has the DNA TGTGCCAGCAGTGATTCGGGGGTCCCCTACAATGAGCAGTTCTTC. Its protein is CASSDSGVPYNEQFF.

A single count supports this clone. This chain connects TRBV7-3 to TRBJ1-5; D call uncertain. The CDR3 spans 14 residues. The V end was cut by 2 bases, the J end by 5 bases, with 10 bases between. Germline lookup yields CDR1 SGHTA and CDR2 FQGTGA. The CDR3 nucleotides read TGTGCCAGCAGCTTATCTCCGGATCATCAGCCCCAGCATTTT. Its translation is CASSLSPDHQPQHF.

The chain joins TRBV10-3 to TRBJ2-3, with D hard to call. Trimming left V 3 bases short and J 2 bases short, with 3 bases between. CDR3 size: 12 residues. Germline lookup yields CDR1 ENHRY and CDR2 SYGVKD. The CDR3 reads CAISDTTDTQYF. The CDR3 region has the DNA TGTGCCATCAGTGATACCACAGATACGCAGTATTTT.

This clone was seen a few times. The chain employs TRBV6-6 and TRBJ1-4; maybe TRBD1 (5 bases). The CDR3 length is 14 residues. In germline, CDR1 is MNHNY, CDR2 SVGAGI (reference sequence). Trimming left V 0 bases short and J 7 bases short, with 9 bases between. The CDR3 DNA follows: TGTGCCAGCAGTTACTCAATGGGGACTGAAAAACTGTTTTTT. Translated: CASSYSMGTEKLFF.

The chain links TRBV4-1 to TRBJ2-1; D ambiguous. The V end was cut by 3 bases, the J end by 0 bases, with 12 bases between. This CDR3 is 16 amino acids long. Germline CDR1 MGHRA, CDR2 YSYEKL. The CDR3 DNA is TGCGCCAGCAGCCAGGGCTATAGGAGCTCCTACAATGAGCAGTTCTTC. Amino acids: CASSQGYRSSYNEQFF.

Concerning this clone: A read error may explain this, as a much larger clone is one base away. At the DNA level, this CDR3 is encoded by other sequences in the same sample as well. The genes are TRBV7-9 and TRBJ2-3; D remains unclear. The CDR3 is 11 amino acids. Trimming removed 3 bases at V and 2 bases at J, with 0 bases between. Germline V gives CDR1 SEHNR, CDR2 FQNEAQ (reference sequence). The CDR3 nucleotides read TGTGCCAGCAGCTTCACAGATACGCAGTATTTT. Amino acids: CASSFTDTQYF.

This clone was detected a few times. This rearrangement joins TRBV25-1 to TRBJ2-1; 13 positions agree with TRBD2. CDR3 length: 17 amino acids. With 5 bases clipped from V and 9 bases from J, the junction kept 13 bases outside the gene matches. CDR1 and CDR2 from the germline V gene are MGHDK and SYGVNS. CDR3 coding DNA: TGTGCCAGCAGTCCCCTGAGGACTAGCGGGAGCTCGGCTGAGCAGTTCTTC. This translates into CASSPLRTSGSSAEQFF.

The chain has TRBV30 and TRBJ1-3; no clear D gene. There are 10 residues in the CDR3. V was cut by 1 base and J by 5 bases, with 0 bases left in between. Germline CDR1 and CDR2: GTSNPN and SVGIG (reference sequence). CDR3 sequence: CAWSGNTIYF. In nucleotides, the CDR3 is TGTGCCTGGAGTGGAAACACCATATATTTT.

There are a few counts of this clone. J is TRBJ1-2 and V is TRBV13, with D perhaps TRBD1 (5 bases). CDR3 length: 13 amino acids. CDR1 PRHDT and CDR2 FYEKMQ come from the germline V gene (reference sequence). V lost 6 bases, J lost 2 bases, and 10 bases lay in between. The CDR3, as DNA: TGTGCCAGCAGAATATGGGGGAACTATGGCTACACCTTC. It encodes CASRIWGNYGYTF.

The chain combines TRBV5-4 with TRBJ2-5; D unclear. In germline, CDR1 is SGHNT, CDR2 YYREEE (reference sequence). Trimming pared 4 bases from V and 5 bases from J, leaving 6 bases between. The CDR3 loop spans 11 amino acids. In nucleotides, the CDR3 is TGTGCCAGCAGCAAGGAGGAGACCCAGTACTTC. Its translation is CASSKEETQYF.

The chain employs TRBV6-6 and TRBJ2-1, with D perhaps TRBD2 (6 bases). The V gene's germline CDR1 is MNHNY and CDR2 SVGAGI (reference sequence). The CDR3 loop spans 13 amino acids. With 7 bases removed from V and 4 bases from J, the gap between germline ends came to 11 bases. As DNA, the CDR3 is TGTGCCAGCACGGCGGGGAGGTACAATGAGCAGTTCTTC. It translates to CASTAGRYNEQFF.

This clone was observed a handful of times. The V and J genes are TRBV6-5 and TRBJ2-1, with 9 nucleotides matching TRBD2. The CDR3 loop spans 16 amino acids. Germline V gene lookup returns CDR1 MNHEY and CDR2 SVGAGI. V was clipped by 2 bases and J by 6 bases; unmatched bases: 8. The CDR3 DNA sequence: TGTGCCAGCAGTTACGGTGGAGCGGGAGGCCCCAATGAGCAGTTCTTC. It specifies CASSYGGAGGPNEQFF.

The chain carries TRBV2 and TRBJ1-1; TRBD1 agrees at 7 bases. The CDR3 extends over 15 amino acids. V was clipped by 7 bases and J by 0 bases; unmatched bases: 8. Germline V gene sequence: CDR1 SNHLY, CDR2 FYNNEI. The CDR3 region is CASIRQGGMNTEAFF. The CDR3 coding sequence is TGTGCCAGCATCAGACAGGGCGGCATGAACACTGAAGCTTTCTTT.

The chain is built from TRBV7-9 and TRBJ1-2, with D possibly matching TRBD1 (5 bases). The CDR3 extends over 15 amino acids. V lost 1 base and J 0 bases, leaving 9 bases between the germline ends. Germline CDR1 SEHNR, CDR2 FQNEAQ (reference sequence). Here the CDR3 DNA reads TGTGCCAGCAGCTTAGTGGGCAGGGCTAACTATGGCTACACCTTC. This translates into CASSLVGRANYGYTF.

V is TRBV28 and J is TRBJ2-7; D is unclear. The germline V gene has CDR1 MDHEN and CDR2 SYDVKM. V lost 2 bases and J 2 bases, leaving 7 bases between the germline ends. The CDR3 contains 13 residues. For the CDR3, the DNA is TGTGCCAGCAGTTTACCGGAGACCTACGAGCAGTACTTC. The encoded protein is CASSLPETYEQYF.

The chain couples TRBV27 to TRBJ2-7; a weak D match, TRBD1 (6 bases). Deletions cut 5 bases from V and 1 base from J, with 15 bases between. Germline V gene lookup returns CDR1 MNHEY and CDR2 SMNVEV (reference sequence). The CDR3 has 15 residues. This CDR3 is CASSMRWDTSYEQYF. The CDR3, as DNA: TGTGCCAGCAGTATGCGTTGGGACACATCCTACGAGCAGTACTTC.

This clone was seen a handful of times. This chain joins TRBV29-1 and TRBJ2-7, with D perhaps TRBD2 (7 bases). Germline V gives CDR1 SQVTM, CDR2 ANQGSEA. Trimming cost V 2 bases and J 0 bases, with 17 bases left between them. The CDR3 extends over 16 amino acids. CDR3 DNA: TGCAGCGTTGAATTGGGAGGGGGGTATCCCTCCTACGAGCAGTACTTC. Translation: CSVELGGGYPSYEQYF.

V usage is TRBV6-4 and J usage is TRBJ2-3; possible D gene TRBD2, 6 bases. Trimming took off 8 bases at V and 5 bases at J, with 14 bases between the two ends. The CDR3 has 13 residues. Germline lookup yields CDR1 MRHNA and CDR2 SNTAGT. The CDR3 reads CASPSRDLDTQYF. CDR3 sequence (DNA): TGTGCCAGCCCCTCGCGGGACCTAGATACGCAGTATTTT.

The chain is built from TRBV5-6 and TRBJ2-1; perhaps D is TRBD1 or TRBD2 (5 bases each). CDR3 size: 13 residues. Trimming removed 1 base at V and 7 bases at J, with 9 bases between. Germline V gene data show CDR1 as SGHDT and CDR2 as YYEEEE. CDR3 protein: CASSLQWGNEQFF. The CDR3 bases are TGTGCCAGCAGCTTGCAGTGGGGGAATGAGCAGTTCTTC.

The rearrangement joins TRBV5-1 to TRBJ2-3; D is uncertain. Trimming took 0 bases from V and 4 from J, leaving 12 bases between them. Germline V lookup: CDR1 SGHRS, CDR2 YFSETQ. CDR3 length: 15 amino acids. This CDR3 reads CASSLAASGSDTQYF. Written as DNA, the CDR3 is TGCGCCAGCAGCTTGGCGGCTAGTGGCTCAGATACGCAGTATTTT. Based on the CDR3 plus reference TRBV5-1 and TRBJ2-3, the full variable domain is KAGVTQTPRYLIKTRGQQVTLSCSPISGHRSVSWYQQTPGQGLQFLFEYFSETQRNKGNFPGRFSGRQFSNSRSEMNVSTLELGDSALYLCASSLAASGSDTQYFGPGTRLTVL.

This clone was counted between two and nine times. V and J are TRBV18 and TRBJ1-4, with D tentatively TRBD1 (5 bases). V was cut by 2 bases and J by 5 bases, with 9 bases left in between. CDR3 length: 14 residues. Germline loops: CDR1 KGHSH, CDR2 LQKENI. The DNA for the CDR3 is TGTGCCAGCTCACCAGGCGGGGGGAATGAAAAACTGTTTTTT. Translating it yields CASSPGGGNEKLFF.

V is TRBV11-2 and J is TRBJ1-6, with 8 bases that match TRBD1. Germline lookup yields CDR1 SGHAT and CDR2 FQNNGV. Losses at the gene ends were 1 base for V and 10 bases for J; bases not matched to a gene: 12. The CDR3 contains 17 residues. The CDR3 DNA sequence: TGTGCCAGCAGCTTAGGTTTTACAGGGGGTTTCGGCTCACCCCTCCACTTT. It yields the protein CASSLGFTGGFGSPLHF.

The chain combines TRBV18 with TRBJ2-6; D possibly corresponds to TRBD2 (6 bases). Trimming stripped 2 bases from V and 0 bases from J, with 17 bases between. CDR1 is KGHSH, CDR2 LQKENI, per germline. The CDR3 has 19 residues. DNA of the CDR3: TGTGCCAGCTCACCAACGGGACTCAGACCAACCTCTGGGGCCAACGTCCTGACTTTC. Translating gives CASSPTGLRPTSGANVLTF.

This clone has only a few counts. The chain joins TRBV29-1 to TRBJ2-7; 9 bases agree with TRBD1. The junction had 9 bases not matched to a gene; V was cut back by 7 bases and J by 5 bases. Germline V lookup: CDR1 SQVTM, CDR2 ANQGSEA. The CDR3 extends over 13 amino acids. CDR3 loop: CSAGTGLWDEQYF. The CDR3, as DNA: TGCAGCGCCGGGACAGGGTTATGGGACGAGCAGTACTTC.